This T cell receptor beta chain was sequenced in a study of T cells after yellow fever vaccination. For the study at large: When fractions had low cell numbers, they were prepared with SMART-Seq v4 Ultra Low Input.

This CDR3 contains 12 residues. Trimming left V 11 bases short and J 1 base short, with 12 bases between. The germline V gene encodes CDR1 SGHTA and CDR2 FQGNSA. Details on this clonotype: The target antigen is unknown.

Findings and limits, study-wide: The secondary response was weaker, and its peak arrived faster, on day 5 versus 15. Booster samples showed a return of most primary-vaccination clones (approximately 95% CD4, approximately 90% CD8).

TCR cDNA, made by 5'RACE template switching, carried an added universal primer site and UMIs. TCRdb redid the calling of the 5' RACE reads with MiXCR, one entry per CDR3 protein. The data contain 170,000 or so distinct CDR3 sequences, roughly 6.2% of them seen just once; the ten biggest clones take up roughly 3%. The V gene is TRBV7-2, the J gene TRBJ2-7; D not certain. The sequencing here drew on CD4+ T cells sorted from PBMCs, taken on the day of the first yellow fever vaccination. This TCR derives from a young man who received the YFV17D yellow fever vaccine. The CDR3 DNA is TGTGCCCGCCGCAAGGGTTCCTACGAGCAGTACTTC. Protein product: CARRKGSYEQYF. Full variable domain (rest looked up from reference TRBV7-2 and TRBJ2-7): GAGVSQSPSNKVTEKGKDVELRCDPISGHTALYWYRQSLGQGLEFLIYFQGNSAPDKSGLPSDRFSAERTGGSVSTLTIQRTQQEDSAVYLCARRKGSYEQYFGPGTRLTVT.